These 2 T cell receptor beta chains were sequenced from one sample in a study of cytomegalovirus exposure and HLA in healthy donors. A multiplex PCR was run with 60 Vbeta primers and 13 Jbeta primers. The assay was immunoSEQ multiplex PCR, and TCRdb's table has in-frame clones only and misses some. The sample shows around 96,000 clones, 55% to 75% of them seen only once. Sequencing was done on a sample of PBMCs. The receptors stem from a man in his sixties in good health and CMV-seronegative.

V usage is TRBV6-1 and J usage is TRBJ2-1, with D possibly TRBD1 on 7 matching bases. Trimming shortened V by 2 bases and J by 4 bases, and 18 bases separated the two germline ends. CDR3 length equals 17 residues. CDR1 is MNHNS, CDR2 SASEGT, per germline. CDR3 DNA sequence: TGTGCCAGCAGTGAAACCGCGTGGCAGGGGGGTTACAATGAGCAGTTCTTC. It yields the protein CASSETAWQGGYNEQFF.

J is TRBJ1-4 and V is TRBV5-6; maybe TRBD1 (6 bases). CDR3 size: 14 residues. V dropped 2 bases and J dropped 3 bases, with 8 bases sitting between them. CDR1 is SGHDT and CDR2 is YYEEEE in the germline V gene. The CDR3 region has the DNA TGTGCCAGCAGCTTAGGGGGGGCTAATGAAAAACTGTTTTTT. The encoded protein is CASSLGGANEKLFF.